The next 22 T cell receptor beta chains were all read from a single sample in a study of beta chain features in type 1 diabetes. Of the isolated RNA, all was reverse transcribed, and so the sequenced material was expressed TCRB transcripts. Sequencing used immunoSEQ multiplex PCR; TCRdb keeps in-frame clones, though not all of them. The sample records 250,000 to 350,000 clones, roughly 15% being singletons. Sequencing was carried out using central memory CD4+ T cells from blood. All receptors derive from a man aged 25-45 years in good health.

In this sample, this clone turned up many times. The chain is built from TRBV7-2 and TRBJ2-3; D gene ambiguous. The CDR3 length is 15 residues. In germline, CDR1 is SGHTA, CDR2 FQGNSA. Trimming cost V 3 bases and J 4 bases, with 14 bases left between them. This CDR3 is CASSFTSAVADTQYF. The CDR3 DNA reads TGTGCCAGCAGCTTCACGTCCGCCGTGGCAGATACGCAGTATTTT.

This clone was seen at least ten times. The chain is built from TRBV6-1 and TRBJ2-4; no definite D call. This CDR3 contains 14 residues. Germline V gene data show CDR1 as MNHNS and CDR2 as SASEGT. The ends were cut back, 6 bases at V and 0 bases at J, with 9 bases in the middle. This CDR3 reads CASRTGPAKNIQYF. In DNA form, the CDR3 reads TGTGCCAGCAGGACGGGCCCAGCCAAAAACATTCAGTACTTC.

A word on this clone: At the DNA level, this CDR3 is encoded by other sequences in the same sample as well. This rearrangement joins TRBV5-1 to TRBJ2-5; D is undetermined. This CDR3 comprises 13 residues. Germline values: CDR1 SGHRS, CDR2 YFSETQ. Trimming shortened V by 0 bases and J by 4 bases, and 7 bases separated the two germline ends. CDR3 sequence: CASSLVVPETQYF. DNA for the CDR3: TGCGCCAGCAGCTTGGTGGTTCCAGAGACCCAGTACTTC.

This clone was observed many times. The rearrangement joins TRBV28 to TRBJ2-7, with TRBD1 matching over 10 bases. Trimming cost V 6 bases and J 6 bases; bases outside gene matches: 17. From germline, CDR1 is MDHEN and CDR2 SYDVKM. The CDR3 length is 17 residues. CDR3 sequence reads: CASSQAGTGDHLGEQYV. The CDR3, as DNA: TGTGCCAGCAGCCAAGCCGGGACAGGGGACCACTTGGGCGAGCAGTACGTC.

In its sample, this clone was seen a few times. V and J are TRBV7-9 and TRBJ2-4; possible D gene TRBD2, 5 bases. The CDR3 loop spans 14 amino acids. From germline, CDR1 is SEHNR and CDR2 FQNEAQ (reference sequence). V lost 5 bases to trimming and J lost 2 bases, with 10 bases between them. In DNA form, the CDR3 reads TGTGCCAGCAGCAAAACCGGGACCAAAAACATTCAGTACTTC. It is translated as CASSKTGTKNIQYF.

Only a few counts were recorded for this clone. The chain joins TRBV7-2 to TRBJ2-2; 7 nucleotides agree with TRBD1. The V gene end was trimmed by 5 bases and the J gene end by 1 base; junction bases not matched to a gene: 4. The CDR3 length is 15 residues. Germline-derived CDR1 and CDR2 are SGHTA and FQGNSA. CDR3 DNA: TGTGCCAGCAGCGTCAACAGGGGGAACACCGGGGAGCTGTTTTTT. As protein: CASSVNRGNTGELFF.

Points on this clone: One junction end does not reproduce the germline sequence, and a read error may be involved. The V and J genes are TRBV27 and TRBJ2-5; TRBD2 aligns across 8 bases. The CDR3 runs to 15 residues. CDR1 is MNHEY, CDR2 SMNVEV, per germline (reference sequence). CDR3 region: CAISKAGDFQETQYF. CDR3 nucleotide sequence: TGTGCCATCAGTAAAGCGGGGGATTTCCAAGAGACCCAGTACTTC.

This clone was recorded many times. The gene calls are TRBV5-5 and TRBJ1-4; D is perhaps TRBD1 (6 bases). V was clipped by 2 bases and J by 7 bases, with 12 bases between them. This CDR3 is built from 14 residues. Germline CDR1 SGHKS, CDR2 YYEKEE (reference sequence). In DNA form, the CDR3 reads TGTGCCAGCAGCTTCTCAGGGGTGGCTGAAAAACTGTTTTTT. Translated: CASSFSGVAEKLFF.

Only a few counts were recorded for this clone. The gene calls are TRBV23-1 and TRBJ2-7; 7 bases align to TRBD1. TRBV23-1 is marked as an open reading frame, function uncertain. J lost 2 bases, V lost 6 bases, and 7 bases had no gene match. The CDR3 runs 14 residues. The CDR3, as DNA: TGCGCCAGCAGCCCCGCAGGGGGTCCCTACGAGCAGTACTTC. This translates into CASSPAGGPYEQYF.

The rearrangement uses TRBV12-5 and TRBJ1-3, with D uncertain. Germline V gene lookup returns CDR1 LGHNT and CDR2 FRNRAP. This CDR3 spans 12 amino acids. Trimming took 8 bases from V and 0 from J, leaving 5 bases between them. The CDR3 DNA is TGTGCTAGTTCAGGCTCTGGAAACACCATATATTTT. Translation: CASSGSGNTIYF.

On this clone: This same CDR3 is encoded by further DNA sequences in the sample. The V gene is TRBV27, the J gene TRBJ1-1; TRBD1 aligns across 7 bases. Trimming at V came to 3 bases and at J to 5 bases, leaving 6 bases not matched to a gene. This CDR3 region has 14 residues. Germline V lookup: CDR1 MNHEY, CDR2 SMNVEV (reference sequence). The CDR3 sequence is CASSLRQGGTEAFF. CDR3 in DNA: TGTGCCAGCAGTTTGCGACAGGGTGGGACTGAAGCTTTCTTT.

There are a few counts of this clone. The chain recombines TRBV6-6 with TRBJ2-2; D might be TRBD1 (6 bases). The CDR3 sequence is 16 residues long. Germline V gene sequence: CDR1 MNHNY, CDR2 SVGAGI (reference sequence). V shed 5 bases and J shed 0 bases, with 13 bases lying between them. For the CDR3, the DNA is TGTGCCAGCAGTAGACAGGCACCCTCGAACACCGGGGAGCTGTTTTTT. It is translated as CASSRQAPSNTGELFF.

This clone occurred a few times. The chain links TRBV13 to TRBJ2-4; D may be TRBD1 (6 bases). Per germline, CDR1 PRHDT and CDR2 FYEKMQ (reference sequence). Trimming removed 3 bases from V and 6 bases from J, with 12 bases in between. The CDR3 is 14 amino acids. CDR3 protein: CASSFRDTINIQYF. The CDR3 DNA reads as TGTGCCAGCAGCTTCCGGGACACAATAAACATTCAGTACTTC.

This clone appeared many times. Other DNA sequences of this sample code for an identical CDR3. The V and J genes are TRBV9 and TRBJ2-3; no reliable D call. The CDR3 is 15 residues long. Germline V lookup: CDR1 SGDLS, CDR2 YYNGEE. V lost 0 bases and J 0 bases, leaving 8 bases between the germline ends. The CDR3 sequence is CASSVGSLSTDTQYF. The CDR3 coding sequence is TGTGCCAGCAGCGTAGGTTCCTTAAGCACAGATACGCAGTATTTT.

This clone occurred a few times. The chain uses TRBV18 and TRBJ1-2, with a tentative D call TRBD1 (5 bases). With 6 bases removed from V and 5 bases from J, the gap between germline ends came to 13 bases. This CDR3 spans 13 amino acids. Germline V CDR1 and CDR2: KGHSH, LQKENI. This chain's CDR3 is CASSSDRLYGYTF. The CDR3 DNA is TGTGCCAGCTCTAGTGACAGACTTTATGGCTACACCTTC.

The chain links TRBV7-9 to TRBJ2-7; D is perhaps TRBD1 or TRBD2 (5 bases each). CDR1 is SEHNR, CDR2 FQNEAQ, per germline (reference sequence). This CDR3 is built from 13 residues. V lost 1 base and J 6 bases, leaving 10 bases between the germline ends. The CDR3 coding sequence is TGTGCCAGCAGCTTAGGAGCAGGGACCGAGCAGTACGTC. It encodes CASSLGAGTEQYV.

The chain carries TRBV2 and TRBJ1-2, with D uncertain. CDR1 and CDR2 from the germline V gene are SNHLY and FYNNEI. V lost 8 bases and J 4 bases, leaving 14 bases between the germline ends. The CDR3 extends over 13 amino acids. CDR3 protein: CASGRDISYGYTF. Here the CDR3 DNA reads TGTGCCAGCGGTAGAGACATTTCCTATGGCTACACCTTC.

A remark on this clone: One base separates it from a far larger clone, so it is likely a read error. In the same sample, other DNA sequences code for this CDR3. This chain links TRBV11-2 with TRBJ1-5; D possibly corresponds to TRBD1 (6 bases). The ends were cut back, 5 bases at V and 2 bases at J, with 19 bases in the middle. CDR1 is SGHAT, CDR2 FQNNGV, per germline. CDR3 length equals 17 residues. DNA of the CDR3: TGTGCCAGCAGCCAAGATCAAGCACAGGGAGGCAATCAGCCCCAGCATTTT. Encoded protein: CASSQDQAQGGNQPQHF.

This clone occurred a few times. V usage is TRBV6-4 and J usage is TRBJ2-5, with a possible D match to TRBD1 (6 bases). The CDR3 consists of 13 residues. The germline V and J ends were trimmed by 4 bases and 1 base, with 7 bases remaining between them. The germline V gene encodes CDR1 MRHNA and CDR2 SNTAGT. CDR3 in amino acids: CASSVGAQETQYF. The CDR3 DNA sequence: TGTGCCAGCAGTGTGGGGGCCCAAGAGACCCAGTACTTC.

The CDR3 sequence is CASSLTPPGSGNTIYF. DNA of the CDR3: TGTGCCAGCAGCTTAACGCCCCCAGGCTCTGGAAACACCATATATTTT. The V gene is TRBV7-3, the J gene TRBJ1-3; no firm D call. The germline gives CDR1 SGHTA, CDR2 FQGTGA. This CDR3 contains 16 residues. The V gene lost 0 bases and the J gene lost 0 bases, with 9 bases spanning the gap. The whole variable domain, remainder taken from reference TRBV7-3 and TRBJ1-3, is GAGVSQTPSNKVTEKGKYVELRCDPISGHTALYWYRQSLGQGPEFLIYFQGTGAADDSGLPNDRFFAVRPEGSVSTLKIQRTERGDSAVYLCASSLTPPGSGNTIYFGEGSWLTVV.

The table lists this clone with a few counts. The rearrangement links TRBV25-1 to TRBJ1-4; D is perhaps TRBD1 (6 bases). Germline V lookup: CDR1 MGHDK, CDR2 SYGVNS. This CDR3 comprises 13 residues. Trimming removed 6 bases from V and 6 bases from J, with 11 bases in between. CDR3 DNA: TGTGCCAGCAGACAGGGTTGGGATGAAAAACTGTTTTTT. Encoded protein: CASRQGWDEKLFF. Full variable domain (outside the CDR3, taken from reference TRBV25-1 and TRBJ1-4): EADIYQTPRYLVIGTGKKITLECSQTMGHDKMYWYQQDPGMELHLIHYSYGVNSTEKGDLSSESTVSRIRTEHFPLTLESARPSHTSQYLCASRQGWDEKLFFGSGTQLSVL.

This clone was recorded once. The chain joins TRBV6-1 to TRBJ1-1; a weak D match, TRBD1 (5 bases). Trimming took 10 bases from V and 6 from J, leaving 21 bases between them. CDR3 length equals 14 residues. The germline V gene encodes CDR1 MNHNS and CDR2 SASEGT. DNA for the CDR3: TGTGCCATCCAATTCGAGTCCCAGGGTTCTGAAGCTTTCTTT. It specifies CAIQFESQGSEAFF.